Each of the 23 T cell receptor beta chains below was sequenced from the same sample in a study of human versus mouse CDR3 diversity and MHC coevolution. Repertoires were generated with immunoSEQ multiplex PCR, while TCRdb's copy carries only in-frame clones and drops some. Of about 60,000 clones in the sample, just under 95% were seen once. The specimen was naive CD4+ T cells from blood. Subset described: CD45RO-negative CD62L-positive naive CD4 T cells. Source of these receptors: a person aged 55 to 70 in good health.

The genes are TRBV27 and TRBJ1-6; the match to TRBD1 covers 7 bases. Looked up from germline, CDR1 is MNHEY and CDR2 is SMNVEV (reference sequence). The length of the CDR3 is 18 residues. V lost 0 bases and J lost 4; bases outside the gene matches: 9. Here the CDR3 reads CASSLSLGGRGYNSPLHF. The CDR3 nucleotides read TGTGCCAGCAGTTTATCGCTAGGGGGCCGGGGATATAATTCACCCCTCCACTTT.

The chain combines TRBV27 with TRBJ2-7; D unresolved. Trimming left V 6 bases short and J 0 bases short, with 15 bases between. The CDR3 totals 15 residues. Germline V gene sequence: CDR1 MNHEY, CDR2 SMNVEV (reference sequence). DNA of the CDR3: TGTGCCAGCAGGTCCGCGGATAGGCTCTCCTACGAGCAGTACTTC. This translates into CASRSADRLSYEQYF.

CDR3 bases: TGCGCCAGCAGCTTAGACAGGGGCTACGAGCAGTACTTC. Translating gives CASSLDRGYEQYF. V and J are TRBV5-1 and TRBJ2-5; 8 nucleotides line up with TRBD1. The DNA end is more similar to TRBJ2-7, so the J call may be wrong. The V gene's germline CDR1 is SGHRS and CDR2 YFSETQ. The CDR3 is 13 residues long.

The sample holds one count of this clone. As DNA, the CDR3 is TGCGCCAGCAAAGTAGACAGCACCTACGAGCAGTACTTC. Its protein product is CASKVDSTYEQYF. The V call is TRBV5-1, the J call TRBJ2-7; maybe TRBD1 (5 bases). Germline assignment: CDR1 SGHRS and CDR2 YFSETQ. V gave up 6 bases and J gave up 2 bases, with 12 bases separating them. The length of the CDR3 is 13 residues.

This chain connects TRBV28 to TRBJ1-5; D not certain. Deletions cut 2 bases from V and 9 bases from J, with 8 bases between. The CDR3 is 12 residues long. CDR1 is MDHEN and CDR2 is SYDVKM in the germline V gene. The CDR3 region is CASSLPVRPQHF. The CDR3 bases are TGTGCCAGCAGTTTACCCGTCCGGCCCCAGCATTTT.

The chain couples TRBV10-1 to TRBJ2-7; D is perhaps TRBD1 (5 bases). The CDR3 totals 13 residues. Trimming stripped 6 bases from V and 0 bases from J, with 9 bases between. Looked up from germline, CDR1 is WNHNN and CDR2 is SYGVQD (reference sequence). CDR3 sequence reads: CASSPGLSYEQYF. Written as DNA, the CDR3 is TGCGCCAGCAGCCCAGGGCTCTCCTACGAGCAGTACTTC.

The chain recombines TRBV5-8 with TRBJ2-3; 9 nucleotides align to TRBD2. Germline V gene lookup returns CDR1 SGHTS and CDR2 YDEGEE. CDR3 length equals 15 residues. The ends lost 1 base at V and 4 bases at J; junction bases unmatched: 4. This CDR3 reads CASSLWREGADTQYF. CDR3 DNA: TGTGCCAGCAGCTTGTGGCGGGAGGGCGCAGATACGCAGTATTTT.

The gene calls are TRBV5-1 and TRBJ1-1; 8 nucleotides match TRBD1. Germline V gene sequence: CDR1 SGHRS, CDR2 YFSETQ. The V and J ends lost 4 bases and 0 bases, in that order; junction bases with no gene match: 2. The CDR3 extends over 14 amino acids. CDR3 in DNA: TGCGCCAGCAGCCAGGGACAGGTGAACACTGAAGCTTTCTTT. It specifies CASSQGQVNTEAFF.

This chain uses TRBV10-1 with TRBJ2-5; perhaps TRBD1 as D (6 bases). This CDR3 has 14 residues. Per the germline V gene, CDR1 is WNHNN and CDR2 is SYGVQD (reference sequence). Trimming pared 3 bases from V and 1 base from J, leaving 9 bases between. Written as DNA, the CDR3 is TGCGCCAGCAGTGACGGGACAACCCAAGAGACCCAGTACTTC. Its protein is CASSDGTTQETQYF.

This clone was seen once. The chain couples TRBV19 to TRBJ1-4; a weak D match, TRBD1 (5 bases). Germline V gene lookup returns CDR1 LNHDA and CDR2 SQIVND (reference sequence). Trimming stripped 5 bases from V and 6 bases from J, with 19 bases between. This CDR3 contains 16 residues. As DNA, the CDR3 is TGTGCCAGTAGTCCCACCGCGGGGCAGTCTGATGAAAAACTGTTTTTT. Translating it yields CASSPTAGQSDEKLFF.

The J gene is TRBJ2-7, the V gene TRBV5-1, with D tentatively TRBD2 (5 bases). V lost 4 bases and J lost 2, with 13 bases in between. Looked up from germline, CDR1 is SGHRS and CDR2 is YFSETQ. The CDR3 totals 14 residues. CDR3 region: CASSAGGGTYEQYF. The CDR3 nucleotides are TGCGCCAGCAGCGCGGGCGGAGGCACCTACGAGCAGTACTTC.

A few counts support this clone. The rearrangement uses TRBV19 and TRBJ2-1, with D perhaps matching TRBD2 (5 bases). V lost 3 bases to trimming and J lost 0 bases, with 9 bases between them. The CDR3 runs 15 residues. Germline V lookup: CDR1 LNHDA, CDR2 SQIVND (reference sequence). This chain's CDR3 is CASSIGGYSYNEQFF. CDR3 nucleotides: TGTGCCAGTAGTATTGGAGGATACTCCTACAATGAGCAGTTCTTC. Full variable domain (remainder filled in from reference TRBV19 and TRBJ2-1): DGGITQSPKYLFRKEGQNVTLSCEQNLNHDAMYWYRQDPGQGLRLIYYSQIVNDFQKGDIAEGYSVSREKKESFPLTVTSAQKNPTAFYLCASSIGGYSYNEQFFGPGTRLTVL.

V gene TRBV6-5 combines with J gene TRBJ2-3, with 7 bases matching TRBD1. CDR1 and CDR2 (germline): MNHEY, SVGAGI. V was clipped by 4 bases and J by 1 base; unmatched bases: 2. The CDR3 contains 14 residues. In DNA form, the CDR3 reads TGTGCCAGCAGTTTCGACAGGGGCACAGATACGCAGTATTTT. Translated: CASSFDRGTDTQYF.

The chain couples TRBV19 to TRBJ2-7; 7 bases match TRBD2. J was trimmed by 2 bases and V by 8 bases; bases with no gene match: 6. Germline V lookup: CDR1 LNHDA, CDR2 SQIVND (reference sequence). This CDR3 spans 13 amino acids. CDR3 DNA: TGTGCCAGTCGACCAAGCGGGACCTACGAGCAGTACTTC. It codes for CASRPSGTYEQYF.

The chain recombines TRBV12-5 with TRBJ2-3; 9 bases are a match to TRBD2. The V segment lost 1 base and the J segment 6 bases; nucleotides outside the gene matches: 8. CDR3 length: 16 amino acids. The V gene's germline CDR1 is LGHNT and CDR2 FRNRAP. CDR3 in DNA: TGTGCTAGTGGTTTGGGGGTAGCGGGAGATGGGGATACGCAGTATTTT. Translating gives CASGLGVAGDGDTQYF.

This clone was counted between two and nine times. The chain links TRBV9 to TRBJ2-7, with 10 bases aligning to TRBD1. After removal of 2 bases from V and 11 bases from J, the junction contained 22 bases not matched to a gene. This CDR3 is 18 amino acids long. In germline, CDR1 is SGDLS, CDR2 YYNGEE. The CDR3 reads CASSVDTRDRGGGGEKYF. CDR3 sequence (DNA): TGTGCCAGCAGCGTGGACACCCGGGACAGGGGAGGGGGTGGGGAGAAGTACTTC.

The genes are TRBV9 and TRBJ1-5, with D possibly TRBD1 on 5 matching bases. The CDR3 totals 15 residues. V lost 4 bases, J lost 7 bases, and 18 bases lay in between. Germline CDR1 reads SGDLS; CDR2 reads YYNGEE. The CDR3 here is CASSSNPGGDQPQHF. CDR3 sequence (DNA): TGTGCCAGCAGCTCTAATCCGGGGGGGGACCAGCCCCAGCATTTT.

The gene calls are TRBV2 and TRBJ2-5; TRBD1 matches at 9 bases. Germline assignment: CDR1 SNHLY and CDR2 FYNNEI. Trimming at V came to 1 base and at J to 13 bases, leaving 4 bases not matched to a gene. There are 12 residues in the CDR3. The CDR3 region has the DNA TGTGCCAGCAGTGAAGAGACAGGGGGACGGTACTTC. Translated, it gives CASSEETGGRYF.

V gene TRBV19 combines with J gene TRBJ2-7; 10 bases agree with TRBD1. CDR1 is LNHDA and CDR2 is SQIVND in the germline V gene (reference sequence). V was clipped by 7 bases and J by 2 bases; unmatched bases: 5. The CDR3 runs to 14 residues. The CDR3 nucleotides read TGTGCCAGTACCCGGACAGGGGGGGCCTACGAGCAGTACTTC. This translates into CASTRTGGAYEQYF.

The V call is TRBV6-1, the J call TRBJ1-5; 8 nucleotides match TRBD1. In germline, CDR1 is MNHNS, CDR2 SASEGT. J gave up 2 bases and V 2 bases, and 5 bases lay outside the gene matches. CDR3 length equals 16 residues. The CDR3 nucleotides read TGTGCCAGCAGTGAACAGGGGGCTCAGGGCAATCAGCCCCAGCATTTT. Protein sequence: CASSEQGAQGNQPQHF.

This rearrangement joins TRBV5-1 to TRBJ2-2; 8 bases fit TRBD2. Trimming at V came to 4 bases and at J to 5 bases, leaving 16 bases not matched to a gene. The CDR3 runs to 18 residues. The V gene's germline CDR1 is SGHRS and CDR2 YFSETQ. The CDR3 region has the DNA TGCGCCAGCAGCCCTCCGAAGATGGCTAGCGGGTGGACCGGGGAGCTGTTTTTT. It specifies CASSPPKMASGWTGELFF. The full variable domain, its missing parts supplied by reference TRBV5-1 and TRBJ2-2, is KAGVTQTPRYLIKTRGQQVTLSCSPISGHRSVSWYQQTPGQGLQFLFEYFSETQRNKGNFPGRFSGRQFSNSRSEMNVSTLELGDSALYLCASSPPKMASGWTGELFFGEGSRLTVL.

A note on this clone: The DNA is omitted, as the CDR3 cannot be located on it reliably, and the CDR3 follows TCRdb's listing. The chain recombines TRBV11-2 with TRBJ2-7; the table's D gene call, TRBD1, was not cross checked with the DNA. The CDR3 extends over 12 residues, inclusive of both ends. Germline V gives CDR1 SGHAT, CDR2 FQNNGV. CDR3 sequence reads: CASSWGQGALYF.

This chain joins TRBV7-8 and TRBJ2-5, with D perhaps TRBD1 (5 bases). The CDR3 is made up of 13 amino acids. Germline CDR1 reads SGHVS; CDR2 reads FQNEAQ. Trimming left V 1 base short and J 8 bases short, with 11 bases between. The CDR3 bases are TGTGCCAGCAGCTTAGGGACACCGTCCACCCAGTACTTC. The encoded protein is CASSLGTPSTQYF.